Below are 10 T cell receptor beta chains sequenced from a single sample in a study of PD-1 blockade in mismatch repair-deficient tumors. Sequencing used immunoSEQ multiplex PCR; TCRdb keeps in-frame clones, though not all of them. The sample yields about 100,000 clones, 65% to 85% seen once. The source was peripheral blood, collected around 8 months after starting pembrolizumab. The origin of the receptors is an adult with mismatch repair-deficient cancer.

This clone was observed once. The CDR3 here is CASSIDLGAANVLTF. The CDR3 DNA reads TGTGCCAGTAGTATAGATCTGGGGGCGGCCAACGTCCTGACTTTC. The chain combines TRBV19 with TRBJ2-6; D may be TRBD1 (6 bases). Trimming stripped 0 bases from V and 6 bases from J, with 9 bases between. Germline assignment: CDR1 LNHDA and CDR2 SQIVND (reference sequence). There are 15 residues in the CDR3.

This chain joins TRBV19 and TRBJ2-1; possible D gene TRBD1, 5 bases. CDR3 length equals 16 residues. CDR1 and CDR2 (germline): LNHDA, SQIVND (reference sequence). The V end was cut by 3 bases, the J end by 0 bases, with 12 bases between. The CDR3 protein is CASSIIRGSSYNEQFF. DNA of the CDR3: TGTGCCAGTAGTATCATTAGGGGTAGCTCCTACAATGAGCAGTTCTTC.

The V call is TRBV7-9, the J call TRBJ2-3, with 13 bases fitting TRBD2. This CDR3 has 16 amino acids. Germline assignment: CDR1 SEHNR and CDR2 FQNEAQ (reference sequence). J gave up 4 bases and V 5 bases, and 6 bases lay outside the gene matches. For the CDR3, the DNA is TGTGCCAGCAGCCCACTCACTAGCGGGAGGGCAGATACGCAGTATTTT. It is translated as CASSPLTSGRADTQYF.

The chain combines TRBV28 with TRBJ1-5, with TRBD1 as a possible D gene (6 bases). CDR3 length equals 16 residues. The V gene's germline CDR1 is MDHEN and CDR2 SYDVKM. V was clipped by 2 bases and J by 4 bases, with 15 bases between them. The CDR3 region has the DNA TGTGCCAGCAGTTTAGATAGACAGGTGCCTAATCAGCCCCAGCATTTT. The encoded protein is CASSLDRQVPNQPQHF.

The J gene is TRBJ2-1, the V gene TRBV10-3; 8 positions match TRBD2. V was clipped by 0 bases and J by 4 bases; unmatched bases: 2. The CDR3 length is 15 residues. Per the germline V gene, CDR1 is ENHRY and CDR2 is SYGVKD. The CDR3, as DNA: TGTGCCATCAGTGAGTCGGCGGGAGGATACAATGAGCAGTTCTTC. It is translated as CAISESAGGYNEQFF.

The genes are TRBV6-5 and TRBJ2-3; D could derive from TRBD1 or TRBD2 (5 bases each). Per the germline V gene, CDR1 is MNHEY and CDR2 is SVGAGI. V was pared by 6 bases and J by 3 bases, with 10 bases between. The CDR3 loop spans 13 amino acids. CDR3 DNA sequence: TGTGCCAGCAGGGGGACGGGTACAGATACGCAGTATTTT. It translates to CASRGTGTDTQYF.

This sequence joins TRBV4-3 and TRBJ1-2; D is possibly TRBD1 (6 bases). The germline CDR1 and CDR2 sequences are LGHNA and YSLEER. There are 15 residues in the CDR3. With 2 bases removed from V and 4 bases from J, the gap between germline ends came to 14 bases. CDR3 sequence reads: CASSQTTGYGYGYTF. DNA for the CDR3: TGCGCCAGCAGCCAAACGACAGGCTATGGCTATGGCTACACCTTC.

The chain has TRBV18 and TRBJ2-1; 16 bases map to TRBD2. From germline, CDR1 is KGHSH and CDR2 LQKENI. J gave up 3 bases and V 2 bases, and 10 bases lay outside the gene matches. The CDR3 has 20 residues. The CDR3 loop reads CASSPTPGTSGRDGYNEQFF. The CDR3 coding sequence is TGTGCCAGCTCACCAACCCCCGGGACTAGCGGGAGGGACGGCTACAATGAGCAGTTCTTC.

The rearrangement uses TRBV30 and TRBJ2-6, with a tentative D call TRBD1 (6 bases). CDR1 is GTSNPN and CDR2 is SVGIG in the germline V gene (reference sequence). This CDR3 has 14 residues. The germline V and J ends were trimmed by 2 bases and 1 base, with 6 bases remaining between them. This CDR3 is CAWSRGSGANVLTF. Written as DNA, the CDR3 is TGTGCCTGGAGTAGGGGGTCTGGGGCCAACGTCCTGACTTTC.

The chain couples TRBV7-3 to TRBJ1-1, with D uncertain. CDR1 and CDR2 (germline): SGHTA, FQGTGA. Trimming took 3 bases from V and 5 from J, leaving 13 bases between them. The CDR3 runs 14 residues. CDR3 in DNA: TGTGCCAGCAGCTTGGGTCCGGGAAGTACTGAAGCTTTCTTT. It encodes CASSLGPGSTEAFF.